This entry concerns a single T cell receptor beta chain. This record comes from a study of blood T cell repertoires in COVID-19. Study overall: Samples came from the United States, Italy and Spain, spanning acute and convalescent COVID-19. The analysed material was cDNA or gDNA that came from T cells, B-cell-depleted T cells, or PBMCs.

As processed by the authors: Reference gene primer amplification in the assay estimated nucleated cell counts. TCRdb keeps only in-frame clones here, not all; method: immunoSEQ multiplex PCR. Clone size and the V and J calls come from that table; the DNA yielded D and trimming. The sample has roughly 410,000 clones, about 89% seen once. Patients from Seattle were sampled longitudinally, starting during active infection. The CDR3 loop spans 12 amino acids. CDR1 is MNHEY, CDR2 SMNVEV, per germline (reference sequence). The V gene lost 6 bases and the J gene lost 8 bases, with 13 bases spanning the gap. The clonotype comes from a woman aged 35 to 49 with COVID-19, enrolled during active disease. The specimen was peripheral blood. This sequence joins TRBV27 and TRBJ1-1; possibly TRBD1 for D (5 bases). CDR3 nucleotide sequence: TGTGCCAGCAGAGGAGGGCAGGGAGAAGCTTTCTTT. It translates to CASRGGQGEAFF.